These 30 T cell receptor beta chains were sequenced from one sample in a study of naive and memory T cell subsets. For blood and skin samples, reverse transcription used TCR alpha and beta constant primers. In TCRdb, the 5' RACE reads were re-called with MiXCR into one record per CDR3 protein. This sample has about 22,000 distinct CDR3 sequences; less than 5% occur once, and the top ten carry 7.8%. Adult healthy volunteers gave 2.5 ml peripheral blood for whole-blood RNA. These receptors were collected from a male donor in good health.

This clonotype was observed many times. The V gene is TRBV6-6, the J gene TRBJ2-3; D uncertain. Germline V lookup: CDR1 MNHNY, CDR2 SVGAGI (reference sequence). The V gene lost 6 bases and the J gene lost 3 bases, with 7 bases spanning the gap. The CDR3 has 12 amino acids. The CDR3 DNA reads as TGTGCCAGCAGCTGGGGTACAGATACGCAGTATTTT. Amino acid sequence: CASSWGTDTQYF.

This clonotype was seen at least ten times. The rearrangement joins TRBV7-3 to TRBJ2-1, with TRBD2 as a possible D gene (6 bases). Trimming removed 5 bases at V and 9 bases at J, with 14 bases between. CDR1 is SGHTA, CDR2 FQGTGA, per germline. The CDR3 extends over 13 amino acids. CDR3: CASSPEGGTEQFF. The CDR3 region has the DNA TGTGCCAGCAGCCCCGAAGGCGGGACTGAGCAGTTCTTC.

Judged by abundance, this clonotype is medium-sized. The rearrangement links TRBV4-1 to TRBJ2-1, with D tentatively TRBD1 (5 bases). CDR3 length: 14 amino acids. Germline values: CDR1 MGHRA, CDR2 YSYEKL. Trimming shortened V by 0 bases and J by 8 bases, and 11 bases separated the two germline ends. CDR3 loop: CASSQEGLGDEQFF. The CDR3 DNA reads TGCGCCAGCAGCCAAGAAGGGCTAGGGGATGAGCAGTTCTTC.

Many counts were recorded for this clonotype. CDR3 bases: TGCGCCAGCAGCCAAGGAGTGAGCCAAGAGACCCAGTACTTC. This encodes CASSQGVSQETQYF. The chain combines TRBV4-1 with TRBJ2-5; the D is unclear. The CDR3 covers 14 residues. V was trimmed by 1 base and J by 1 base, leaving 7 bases between them. CDR1 is MGHRA, CDR2 YSYEKL, per germline.

This clonotype was seen ten or more times. The V call is TRBV29-1, the J call TRBJ1-2; D remains unclear. CDR1 is SQVTM, CDR2 ANQGSEA, per germline. Trimming removed 0 bases at V and 8 bases at J, with 10 bases between. The CDR3 is made up of 12 amino acids. The DNA of the CDR3 is TGCAGCGTTGAAGATCACAGCGGGGGCTACACCTTC. Residues: CSVEDHSGGYTF.

In its sample, this clonotype was seen many times. The chain recombines TRBV12-3 or TRBV12-4 with TRBJ2-1, with 8 nucleotides matching TRBD1. V lost 6 bases and J lost 10; bases outside the gene matches: 20. This CDR3 has 17 amino acids. The chain's CDR3 is CASSNGPGGAPIKEQFF. The CDR3 DNA sequence: TGTGCCAGCAGCAATGGCCCAGGGGGCGCCCCAATTAAGGAGCAGTTCTTC.

At least ten counts were recorded for this clonotype. V usage is TRBV6-2 or TRBV6-3 and J usage is TRBJ1-5; 10 nucleotides align to TRBD1. Germline V gives CDR1 MNHEY, CDR2 SVGEGT. Trimming at V came to 5 bases and at J to 2 bases, leaving 3 bases not matched to a gene. This CDR3 is 15 amino acids long. CDR3 protein: CASSAGTGGNQPQHF. CDR3 DNA sequence: TGTGCCAGCAGTGCCGGGACAGGGGGCAATCAGCCCCAGCATTTT.

This clonotype was found many times. V and J are TRBV20-1 and TRBJ1-2; possible D gene TRBD1, 6 bases. CDR1 is DFQATT and CDR2 is SNEGSKA in the germline V gene (reference sequence). The CDR3 consists of 12 residues. V lost 4 bases, J lost 6 bases, and 12 bases lay in between. The CDR3 loop reads CSANGQIDGYTF. The CDR3, as DNA: TGCAGTGCTAATGGACAGATAGATGGCTACACCTTC.

This clonotype was detected many times. V is TRBV2 and J is TRBJ2-3; TRBD2 matches 11 bases. Losses at the gene ends were 6 bases for V and 0 bases for J; bases not matched to a gene: 11. The CDR3 is 18 amino acids. The germline V gene has CDR1 SNHLY and CDR2 FYNNEI. The chain's CDR3 is CASRQLPLAGGSTDTQYF. In DNA form, the CDR3 reads TGTGCCAGCAGGCAACTCCCTCTAGCGGGGGGAAGCACAGATACGCAGTATTTT.

The table lists this clonotype with many counts. The chain recombines TRBV2 with TRBJ2-7; 12 bases line up with TRBD2. From germline, CDR1 is SNHLY and CDR2 FYNNEI. The length of the CDR3 is 15 residues. The trim removed 5 bases at V and 5 bases at J, leaving 7 bases unmatched. CDR3 residues: CASSTTSGGEDEQYF. CDR3 bases: TGTGCCAGCAGTACGACTAGCGGGGGTGAGGACGAGCAGTACTTC.

This clonotype was observed at least ten times. CDR3 DNA: TGTGCCAGCAGTTACGGCGGCAACCAGGGGGAGACCCAGTACTTC. Translating gives CASSYGGNQGETQYF. J is TRBJ2-5 and V is TRBV6-2 or TRBV6-3; tentatively, D is TRBD1 (6 bases). Germline V gene sequence: CDR1 MNHEY, CDR2 SVGEGT. The V end lost 2 bases, the J end lost 5 bases, and 15 bases lay between the germline ends. CDR3 size: 15 residues.

This clonotype was counted many times. In DNA, the CDR3 is TGTGCCAGCAGTGAACCGAGGGGCTACACCTTC. Its protein is CASSEPRGYTF. This rearrangement joins TRBV2 to TRBJ1-2; D not certain. Germline V gives CDR1 SNHLY, CDR2 FYNNEI. This CDR3 comprises 11 residues. Trimming shortened V by 2 bases and J by 8 bases, and 6 bases separated the two germline ends.

This clonotype was seen ten or more times. The chain is built from TRBV20-1 and TRBJ1-1; no reliable D call. The CDR3 has 11 residues. Germline loops: CDR1 DFQATT, CDR2 SNEGSKA (reference sequence). Trimming left V 6 bases short and J 5 bases short, with 10 bases between. This CDR3 is CSAELRTEAFF. The CDR3 nucleotides are TGCAGTGCCGAGCTTAGGACTGAAGCTTTCTTT.

This clonotype was detected ten times or more. The chain links TRBV28 to TRBJ1-1, with D unresolved. The V gene lost 2 bases and the J gene lost 4 bases, with 14 bases spanning the gap. In germline, CDR1 is MDHEN, CDR2 SYDVKM. CDR3 length equals 15 residues. This CDR3 reads CASSLRVGAATEAFF. DNA for the CDR3: TGTGCCAGCAGTTTAAGAGTGGGCGCGGCCACTGAAGCTTTCTTT.

This clonotype came up many times. The chain links TRBV6-1 to TRBJ2-2; TRBD2 is a possible D gene (6 bases). The CDR3 totals 16 residues. Trimming pared 4 bases from V and 7 bases from J, leaving 19 bases between. Per the germline V gene, CDR1 is MNHNS and CDR2 is SASEGT. DNA of the CDR3: TGTGCCAGCAGTGCACGGGTAGGAGGGAGGAACGGGGAGCTGTTTTTT. This sequence encodes CASSARVGGRNGELFF.

This clonotype has at least ten counts. The V call is TRBV7-2, the J call TRBJ1-1; possible D gene TRBD1, 6 bases. Per the germline V gene, CDR1 is SGHTA and CDR2 is FQGNSA. The V and J ends lost 4 bases and 3 bases respectively, with 9 bases between them. The length of the CDR3 is 13 residues. The DNA for the CDR3 is TGTGCCAGCAGCTGGCAGGGGTACACTGAAGCTTTCTTT. Translating gives CASSWQGYTEAFF.

This clonotype was observed many times. V gene TRBV20-1 combines with J gene TRBJ2-5; D might be TRBD2 (5 bases). From germline, CDR1 is DFQATT and CDR2 SNEGSKA (reference sequence). Trimming left V 6 bases short and J 5 bases short, with 16 bases between. The CDR3 is made up of 13 amino acids. The CDR3 DNA reads TGCAGTGCCCCCGCATCGTTAGCGGAGACCCAGTACTTC. It codes for CSAPASLAETQYF.

This clonotype was counted at least ten times. The rearrangement links TRBV12-3 or TRBV12-4 to TRBJ2-3; D is perhaps TRBD1 (6 bases). Trimming removed 6 bases from V and 8 bases from J, with 12 bases in between. The CDR3 covers 12 residues. For the CDR3, the DNA is TGTGCCAGCAGACACAGGGTGCCTACGCAGTATTTT. This sequence encodes CASRHRVPTQYF.

This clonotype has ten or more counts. The rearrangement links TRBV30 to TRBJ1-2, with a possible D match to TRBD1 (6 bases). The germline V and J ends were trimmed by 3 bases and 4 bases, with 9 bases remaining between them. CDR1 and CDR2 from the germline V gene are GTSNPN and SVGIG (reference sequence). This CDR3 spans 12 amino acids. CDR3 bases: TGTGCCTGGAGCCTAGGGGGCTATGGCTACACCTTC. As protein: CAWSLGGYGYTF.

This clonotype is medium-sized within its sample. The V gene is TRBV12-5, the J gene TRBJ1-1; D perhaps matches TRBD1 (5 bases). CDR1 is LGHNT, CDR2 FRNRAP, per germline. V was cut by 3 bases and J by 4 bases, with 9 bases left in between. This CDR3 region has 13 residues. CDR3 sequence: CASGFGGRTEAFF. The CDR3 DNA sequence: TGTGCTAGTGGTTTCGGGGGACGCACTGAAGCTTTCTTT.

There are many counts of this clonotype. The chain combines TRBV6-1 with TRBJ2-1; D is unresolved. The CDR3 has 11 amino acids. V lost 8 bases and J 6 bases, leaving 8 bases between the germline ends. Germline V gene sequence: CDR1 MNHNS, CDR2 SASEGT. In DNA, the CDR3 is TGTGCCAGCCACCGGTCCAATGAGCAGTTCTTC. Protein: CASHRSNEQFF.

This clonotype has ten or more counts. The genes are TRBV6-2 or TRBV6-3 and TRBJ2-2, with 7 positions matching TRBD1. CDR3 length: 19 amino acids. CDR1 is MNHEY and CDR2 is SVGEGT in the germline V gene. V shed 3 bases, J shed 0 bases, and the junction held 13 bases outside the gene matches. The CDR3, as DNA: TGTGCCAGCAGTTATTTTGACCTAAGGGGGACAGCGAACACCGGGGAGCTGTTTTTT. It codes for CASSYFDLRGTANTGELFF.

This clonotype was counted only a few times. V usage is TRBV5-6 and J usage is TRBJ2-3; D tentatively reads TRBD1 or TRBD2 (5 bases each). The CDR3 covers 12 residues. CDR1 is SGHDT, CDR2 YYEEEE, per germline. The V end lost 4 bases, the J end lost 9 bases, and 12 bases lay between the germline ends. The CDR3 loop reads CASSTGTPTQYF. The DNA of the CDR3 is TGTGCCAGCAGCACCGGGACCCCCACGCAGTATTTT.

This clonotype was seen many times. The rearrangement links TRBV6-2 or TRBV6-3 to TRBJ2-7, with 8 bases lining up with TRBD2. Germline V lookup: CDR1 MNHEY, CDR2 SVGEGT. Unmatched junction bases numbered 13, after V lost 4 bases and J lost 2 bases. The CDR3 spans 17 residues. CDR3 DNA: TGTGCCAGCAGTTCTTCTTTGTTAGCGGGGAGGACCTACGAGCAGTACTTC. It specifies CASSSSLLAGRTYEQYF.

This clonotype was counted many times. This chain joins TRBV5-6 and TRBJ1-4; 7 positions agree with TRBD1. Per germline, CDR1 SGHDT and CDR2 YYEEEE. V trimming: 3 bases; J trimming: 3 bases; junction bases outside the gene matches: 2. The CDR3 is 14 amino acids. CDR3 bases: TGTGCCAGCAGCTCGGGACAGCCTAATGAAAAACTGTTTTTT. It is translated as CASSSGQPNEKLFF. The whole variable domain, filled in from reference TRBV5-6 and TRBJ1-4, reads DAGVTQSPTHLIKTRGQQVTLRCSPKSGHDTVSWYQQALGQGPQFIFQYYEEEERQRGNFPDRFSGHQFPNYSSELNVNALLLGDSALYLCASSSGQPNEKLFFGSGTQLSVL.

The table lists this clonotype with many counts. The chain carries TRBV7-2 and TRBJ2-1; 7 nucleotides align to TRBD2. The CDR3 contains 15 residues. Germline assignment: CDR1 SGHTA and CDR2 FQGNSA. J was trimmed by 0 bases and V by 3 bases; bases with no gene match: 2. CDR3: CASSFRGGSYNEQFF. The CDR3 region has the DNA TGTGCCAGCAGCTTCCGCGGGGGCTCCTACAATGAGCAGTTCTTC.

This clonotype was seen ten or more times. The rearrangement links TRBV3-1 to TRBJ2-1; D may be TRBD2 (6 bases). V shed 4 bases and J shed 5 bases, with 15 bases lying between them. Germline V gene data show CDR1 as LGHDT and CDR2 as YNNKEL (reference sequence). This CDR3 spans 15 amino acids. CDR3 coding DNA: TGTGCCAGCAGCCCCCGGAGGGCCATTAACAATGAGCAGTTCTTC. It is translated as CASSPRRAINNEQFF.

The sample holds many counts of this clonotype. CDR3 protein: CASSGLAGGENEQYF. CDR3 nucleotide sequence: TGTGCCAGCAGCGGACTAGCGGGAGGGGAGAACGAGCAGTACTTC. The J gene is TRBJ2-7, the V gene TRBV27; 15 bases map to TRBD2. Unmatched junction bases numbered 5, after V lost 6 bases and J lost 5 bases. This CDR3 has 15 amino acids. The germline V gene encodes CDR1 MNHEY and CDR2 SMNVEV (reference sequence).

This clonotype occurred many times. This CDR3 reads CSVGTSVAREQFF. The CDR3 coding sequence is TGCAGCGTAGGGACTAGCGTTGCCCGGGAGCAGTTCTTC. This chain joins TRBV29-1 and TRBJ2-1; 10 positions match TRBD2. The CDR3 length is 13 residues. Germline trimming cut 6 bases from V and 10 bases from J; bases unmatched to any gene: 9. Looked up from germline, CDR1 is SQVTM and CDR2 is ANQGSEA.

This clonotype was seen repeatedly, ten times or more. The gene calls are TRBV5-1 and TRBJ2-3, with 7 bases that match TRBD2. CDR1 SGHRS and CDR2 YFSETQ come from the germline V gene. The CDR3 is 17 residues long. The V segment lost 2 bases and the J segment 0 bases; nucleotides outside the gene matches: 9. As DNA, the CDR3 is TGCGCCAGCAGCTTCTCGGCGGGAGCGACTAGCACAGATACGCAGTATTTT. Its translation: CASSFSAGATSTDTQYF.